Shown below are 7 T cell receptor beta chains from a single sample sequenced in a study of CD8 T cells in Susac syndrome. Reverse transcription of about 0.5 to 1 ug RNA was carried out with random hexamers. TCRdb re-derived calls from the immunoSEQ multiplex PCR reads in MiXCR, one entry per CDR3 protein. The data contain 150,000 to 200,000 distinct CDR3 sequences, roughly 92% of them singletons. Sequencing input: CD4+ T cells from PBMCs. These receptors were taken from a human donor with multiple sclerosis.

This chain connects TRBV6-5 to TRBJ2-7; possibly TRBD2 for D (5 bases). V gave up 7 bases and J gave up 7 bases, with 11 bases separating them. The CDR3 covers 11 residues. Germline V lookup: CDR1 MNHEY, CDR2 SVGAGI. CDR3 sequence (DNA): TGTGCCAGCAAAGGGAGTGAAGAGCAGTACTTC. As protein: CASKGSEEQYF.

CDR3 loop: CASSQDWTAYYNEQFF. The DNA for the CDR3 is TGTGCCAGCAGCCAAGATTGGACTGCTTATTACAATGAGCAGTTCTTC. The chain employs TRBV3-1 and TRBJ2-1; D is perhaps TRBD2 (5 bases). CDR1 is LGHDT, CDR2 YNNKEL, per germline (reference sequence). This CDR3 has 16 amino acids. The ends were cut back, 0 bases at V and 4 bases at J, with 13 bases in the middle.

The chain carries TRBV19 and TRBJ2-1; TRBD2 aligns across 8 bases. The V gene end was trimmed by 3 bases and the J gene end by 0 bases; junction bases not matched to a gene: 1. The germline gives CDR1 LNHDA, CDR2 SQIVND (reference sequence). This CDR3 spans 15 amino acids. CDR3 nucleotide sequence: TGTGCCAGTAGTATTAGCGGGGACTCCTACAATGAGCAGTTCTTC. Encoded protein: CASSISGDSYNEQFF.

This rearrangement joins TRBV9 to TRBJ2-3; 9 bases are a match to TRBD2. After removal of 0 bases from V and 4 bases from J, the junction contained 12 bases not matched to a gene. Germline V CDR1 and CDR2: SGDLS, YYNGEE. The CDR3 spans 18 residues. DNA of the CDR3: TGTGCCAGCAGCGTAGGGCGGGGGGGCCTCATTCGGGCAGATACGCAGTATTTT. It translates to CASSVGRGGLIRADTQYF.

The genes are TRBV30 and TRBJ1-2, with D uncertain. CDR3 size: 14 residues. V was clipped by 3 bases and J by 4 bases, with 15 bases between them. Germline loops: CDR1 GTSNPN, CDR2 SVGIG (reference sequence). The CDR3 protein is CAWSPPPHSYGYTF. The CDR3 DNA sequence: TGTGCCTGGAGCCCCCCACCGCATTCCTATGGCTACACCTTC.

This chain connects TRBV24-1 to TRBJ2-3; TRBD2 agrees at 8 bases. The V gene end was trimmed by 1 base and the J gene end by 3 bases; junction bases not matched to a gene: 5. The CDR3 has 16 amino acids. Germline CDR1 is KGHDR and CDR2 is SFDVKD. In DNA form, the CDR3 reads TGTGCCACCAGTGATTTTCCCAGCGGGGGTACAGATACGCAGTATTTT. Residues: CATSDFPSGGTDTQYF.

The chain employs TRBV20-1 and TRBJ2-1; D is perhaps TRBD2 (6 bases). V was shortened by 7 bases and J by 0 bases, with 10 bases between the two germline ends. Germline CDR1 and CDR2: DFQATT and SNEGSKA (reference sequence). The CDR3 covers 13 residues. The CDR3 region is CSVPSVSYNEQFF. In DNA form, the CDR3 reads TGCAGTGTCCCTAGCGTCTCCTACAATGAGCAGTTCTTC.